The text below deals with one T cell receptor beta chain. This specimen comes from a study of cytomegalovirus exposure and HLA in healthy donors. This CDR3 is 14 amino acids long. In germline, CDR1 is LGHNA, CDR2 YNFKEQ. V shed 1 base, J shed 5 bases, and the junction held 1 base outside the gene matches. Amplification used 60 Vbeta primers and 13 Jbeta primers. Data came from immunoSEQ multiplex PCR; TCRdb stores just in-frame clones and leaves some out. Recorded here are tens of thousands of clones; the top ten clones represent approximately 4.3%. The V call is TRBV4-2, the J call TRBJ2-1, with 8 bases that match TRBD1. The sequence was collected from a male donor in good health and CMV-seronegative. Sample: PBMCs. The CDR3 spells CASSQVQGDNEQFF. Here the CDR3 DNA reads TGTGCCAGCAGCCAAGTACAGGGGGACAATGAGCAGTTCTTC.